The 24 T cell receptor beta chains given below trace back to one sample, sequenced in a study of early T cells in non-severe SARS-CoV-2 infection. TCRdb ran MiXCR on the 5' RACE reads and lists one entry per CDR3 protein. The sample lists tens of thousands of distinct CDR3 sequences; roughly 6.2% were seen once. The material sequenced was whole blood. Receptors were obtained from an adult who was a healthcare worker with PCR-confirmed SARS-CoV-2 infection or an uninfected control (not recorded which).

This clonotype was seen ten or more times. V usage is TRBV6-6 and J usage is TRBJ1-5; 7 bases line up with TRBD1. The CDR3 is made up of 16 amino acids. V dropped 2 bases and J dropped 6; count of bases not matched to a gene: 10. The germline V gene has CDR1 MNHNY and CDR2 SVGAGI (reference sequence). In DNA, the CDR3 is TGTGCCAGCAGTTACGTAGGGAACAGGGGTCCTCAGCCCCAGCATTTT. This gives the protein CASSYVGNRGPQPQHF.

This sequence joins TRBV5-1 and TRBJ2-3, with 9 bases that match TRBD1. CDR3 size: 15 residues. Germline V gene lookup returns CDR1 SGHRS and CDR2 YFSETQ. The J segment lost 3 bases and the V segment lost 4 bases, leaving 6 bases of the junction unmatched. CDR3 nucleotide sequence: TGCGCCAGCAGCCAAAGACAGGGGGAAACAGATACGCAGTATTTT. It yields the protein CASSQRQGETDTQYF.

Many counts were recorded for this clonotype. The chain is built from TRBV4-1 and TRBJ2-7; D remains ambiguous. V was cut by 4 bases and J by 0 bases, with 10 bases left in between. The CDR3 has 14 residues. Germline CDR1 is MGHRA and CDR2 is YSYEKL. The CDR3 is CASSPAFSSYEQYF. The CDR3 DNA is TGCGCCAGCAGCCCAGCATTCAGCTCCTACGAGCAGTACTTC.

This clonotype was counted between two and nine times. The rearrangement uses TRBV20-1 and TRBJ1-2; no firm D call. Germline CDR1 reads DFQATT; CDR2 reads SNEGSKA (reference sequence). V was pared by 1 base and J by 5 bases, with 5 bases between. The CDR3 runs to 11 residues. In nucleotides, the CDR3 is TGCAGTGCTAGAGTGGGATATGGCTACACCTTC. Its translation: CSARVGYGYTF.

On this clonotype itself: This may be a read error: a much more frequent sequence differs by one nucleotide. The chain uses TRBV12-3 or TRBV12-4 and TRBJ1-2; 8 positions match TRBD1. CDR3 length: 14 amino acids. J lost 10 bases, V lost 7 bases, and 14 bases had no gene match. The CDR3 sequence: CASTRAGGFSAYTF. The CDR3, as DNA: TGTGCCAGCACCCGCGCAGGGGGCTTTTCTGCCTACACCTTC.

The sample holds many counts of this clonotype. The rearrangement links TRBV6-2 or TRBV6-3 to TRBJ2-7; 9 nucleotides line up with TRBD1. CDR3 length equals 12 residues. The J segment lost 5 bases and the V segment lost 8 bases, leaving 4 bases of the junction unmatched. Germline V lookup: CDR1 MNHEY, CDR2 SVGEGT. This chain's CDR3 is CASRDRDHEQYF. Here the CDR3 DNA reads TGTGCCAGCCGGGACAGGGACCACGAGCAGTACTTC.

This clonotype was detected a few times. The chain recombines TRBV20-1 with TRBJ2-1, with 7 bases identical to TRBD1. Germline loops: CDR1 DFQATT, CDR2 SNEGSKA (reference sequence). J was trimmed by 4 bases and V by 0 bases; bases with no gene match: 6. The CDR3 is 15 amino acids. CDR3 in amino acids: CSARDIDRDYNEQFF. CDR3 in DNA: TGCAGTGCTAGAGATATCGACAGGGATTACAATGAGCAGTTCTTC.

In its sample, this clonotype was seen many times. This chain uses TRBV5-1 with TRBJ1-5, with no clear D. In germline, CDR1 is SGHRS, CDR2 YFSETQ. Trimming removed 0 bases from V and 5 bases from J, with 12 bases in between. The CDR3 is made up of 15 amino acids. The chain's CDR3 is CASSLEPGIDQPQHF. In DNA form, the CDR3 reads TGCGCCAGCAGCTTGGAGCCCGGGATCGATCAGCCCCAGCATTTT.

The sample holds many counts of this clonotype. The chain carries TRBV14 and TRBJ2-6; no definite D call. V was cut by 8 bases and J by 10 bases, with 6 bases left in between. The CDR3 extends over 10 amino acids. Germline assignment: CDR1 SGHDN and CDR2 FVKESK. CDR3 in amino acids: CASRGNVLTF. The CDR3, as DNA: TGTGCCAGCCGAGGAAACGTCCTGACTTTC.

There are many counts of this clonotype. The chain recombines TRBV20-1 with TRBJ2-3; 15 bases match TRBD2. The germline gives CDR1 DFQATT, CDR2 SNEGSKA (reference sequence). The V gene end was trimmed by 6 bases and the J gene end by 2 bases; junction bases not matched to a gene: 6. The length of the CDR3 is 16 residues. The CDR3 reads CSAGTSGGSSTDTQYF. The CDR3 DNA is TGCAGTGCAGGGACTAGCGGGGGGTCGTCCACAGATACGCAGTATTTT.

This clonotype was detected ten times or more. V usage is TRBV6-1 and J usage is TRBJ1-2, with D maybe TRBD1 (6 bases). Trimming cost V 6 bases and J 4 bases, with 12 bases left between them. The germline CDR1 and CDR2 sequences are MNHNS and SASEGT. This CDR3 has 13 amino acids. The CDR3 sequence is CASREQGAYGYTF. The DNA for the CDR3 is TGTGCCAGCAGGGAACAGGGTGCCTATGGCTACACCTTC.

The chain combines TRBV5-4 with TRBJ1-2; possible D gene TRBD1, 5 bases. CDR1 SGHNT and CDR2 YYREEE come from the germline V gene (reference sequence). V was cut by 3 bases and J by 4 bases, with 13 bases left in between. The CDR3 extends over 14 amino acids. The CDR3 is CASSSWTRSYGYTF. The DNA for the CDR3 is TGTGCCAGCAGCTCCTGGACACGCTCCTATGGCTACACCTTC. The variable domain in full, completed from reference TRBV5-4 and TRBJ1-2, reads ETGVTQSPTHLIKTRGQQVTLRCSSQSGHNTVSWYQQALGQGPQFIFQYYREEENGRGNFPPRFSGLQFPNYSSELNVNALELDDSALYLCASSSWTRSYGYTFGSGTRLTVV.

This clonotype was seen many times. The chain employs TRBV4-1 and TRBJ1-5; TRBD1 matches at 8 bases. Germline V gene lookup returns CDR1 MGHRA and CDR2 YSYEKL. J was trimmed by 5 bases and V by 3 bases; bases with no gene match: 9. This CDR3 has 16 residues. As DNA, the CDR3 is TGCGCCAGCAGCCACCTTGGGACAGGAGAATATCAGCCCCAGCATTTT. Residues: CASSHLGTGEYQPQHF.

This clonotype was counted ten times or more. The chain joins TRBV2 to TRBJ2-5; no reliable D call. In germline, CDR1 is SNHLY, CDR2 FYNNEI. With 2 bases removed from V and 1 base from J, the gap between germline ends came to 11 bases. The CDR3 is made up of 15 amino acids. The CDR3 DNA reads as TGTGCCAGCAGTGAAACGGGCAGCCGCCAAGAGACCCAGTACTTC. It specifies CASSETGSRQETQYF.

The V and J genes are TRBV9 and TRBJ1-2; D uncertain. The CDR3 totals 13 residues. Germline V gene lookup returns CDR1 SGDLS and CDR2 YYNGEE. With 0 bases removed from V and 4 bases from J, the gap between germline ends came to 7 bases. The CDR3 DNA sequence: TGTGCCAGCAGCGTAGGGCGGCCCTATGGCTACACCTTC. Its translation: CASSVGRPYGYTF.

This clonotype came up many times. V usage is TRBV2 and J usage is TRBJ1-1; no clear D. Trimming pared 6 bases from V and 3 bases from J, leaving 11 bases between. The CDR3 runs 13 residues. In germline, CDR1 is SNHLY, CDR2 FYNNEI. The CDR3 DNA reads as TGTGCCAGCAGGCGAAACCTGGACACTGAAGCTTTCTTT. Translated: CASRRNLDTEAFF.

This clonotype showed up many times. Here the CDR3 DNA reads TGTGCCAGCAGTGACGGTAAGGGTGTCGAGCAGTACTTC. Its translation: CASSDGKGVEQYF. The gene calls are TRBV25-1 and TRBJ2-7, with D unclear. V was shortened by 3 bases and J by 6 bases, with 12 bases between the two germline ends. The CDR3 is made up of 13 amino acids. Germline CDR1 MGHDK, CDR2 SYGVNS.

There are many counts of this clonotype. J is TRBJ1-6 and V is TRBV12-3 or TRBV12-4; possible D gene TRBD1, 5 bases. Trimming shortened V by 5 bases and J by 8 bases, and 7 bases separated the two germline ends. The length of the CDR3 is 12 residues. In DNA, the CDR3 is TGTGCCAGCAGTACAGGCGATTCACCCCTCCACTTT. Protein sequence: CASSTGDSPLHF.

Ten or more counts support this clonotype. Sequence at one end of the junction differs from germline and may be a read error. This chain links TRBV12-3 or TRBV12-4 with TRBJ1-1, with 9 bases matching TRBD1. CDR3 size: 14 residues. CDR3 amino acids: CASSFTGTGTEVFF. CDR3 sequence (DNA): TGTGCCAGCAGTTTTACCGGGACAGGGACTGAAGTTTTCTTT.

This clonotype turned up a few times. This chain uses TRBV18 with TRBJ1-6; TRBD1 aligns across 8 bases. Germline CDR1 KGHSH, CDR2 LQKENI. V lost 3 bases to trimming and J lost 5 bases; unmatched junction nucleotides: 6. CDR3 length equals 16 residues. CDR3: CASSPSGTGHNSPLHF. CDR3 DNA: TGTGCCAGCTCACCCAGCGGGACAGGCCATAATTCACCCCTCCACTTT.

The table lists this clonotype with many counts. This sequence joins TRBV12-3 or TRBV12-4 and TRBJ2-2, with D maybe TRBD1 (6 bases). Trimming left V 6 bases short and J 1 base short, with 12 bases between. The CDR3 extends over 15 amino acids. The CDR3: CASSPGQRNTGELFF. DNA for the CDR3: TGTGCCAGCAGCCCAGGACAGCGGAACACCGGGGAGCTGTTTTTT.

A few counts support this clonotype. This chain uses TRBV24-1 with TRBJ2-5; D unresolved. Trimming took off 4 bases at V and 0 bases at J, with 8 bases between the two ends. The CDR3 covers 14 residues. Per the germline V gene, CDR1 is KGHDR and CDR2 is SFDVKD. The chain's CDR3 is CATSDRRNQETQYF. CDR3 sequence (DNA): TGTGCCACCAGTGACAGACGGAACCAAGAGACCCAGTACTTC.

This clonotype came up a few times. The chain combines TRBV6-6 with TRBJ2-4; the D gene is possibly TRBD2 (6 bases). The CDR3 totals 16 residues. Trimming shortened V by 6 bases and J by 6 bases, and 21 bases separated the two germline ends. Germline assignment: CDR1 MNHNY and CDR2 SVGAGI (reference sequence). CDR3 coding DNA: TGTGCCAGCAGCCCCCGGGCCCCGGACGGGGGAAACATTCAGTACTTC. This translates into CASSPRAPDGGNIQYF.

This sequence joins TRBV6-1 and TRBJ2-3; D may match TRBD1 or TRBD2 (5 bases each). The CDR3 extends over 15 amino acids. V lost 1 base and J lost 8, with 16 bases in between. Germline assignment: CDR1 MNHNS and CDR2 SASEGT. CDR3 coding DNA: TGTGCCAGCAGTGAAGTGGGGCAGGGACGGGGTACGCAGTATTTT. It yields the protein CASSEVGQGRGTQYF.